These T cell receptor beta chains were read from a single sample in a study of T cell repertoires in cytomegalovirus infection. TCRdb recomputed calls from the reads with MiXCR, one row per CDR3 protein. Altogether around 900,000 distinct CDR3 sequences are present, roughly 31% being singletons, with the ten largest covering roughly 13%. Their antigens are not known. This specimen was cultured CD8+ T cells from PBMCs, taken from culture after CMV antigen stimulation. The receptors were sampled from a human donor in good health (CMV status not recorded). Some clones in this sample may be carry-over from other donors' samples. Each CDR3 is given with its conserved first and last residue. Fields, in order: clone size, J gene, D gene, V gene, CDR3 protein, CDR3 DNA. The D gene is left open where the match is weak. Clone size is given for some rows only: seen once, a few or many times, or a class if the clone is expanded.

>few|TRBJ2-5|NA|TRBV12-3/TRBV12-4
CASSFRRAQETQYF
TGTGCCAGCAGTTTCAGACGGGCCCAAGAGACCCAGTACTTC
>NA|TRBJ1-5|NA|TRBV7-2
CASSLEVGGRVQSQHF
TGTGCCAGCAGCTTAGAGGTCGGGGGCAGGGTGCAGTCCCAGCATTTT
>few|TRBJ2-3|TRBD2|TRBV7-3
CASSVGTTDTYVTQYF
TGTGCCAGCAGCGTAGGGACTACGGATACCTACGTTACGCAGTATTTT
>many|TRBJ2-3|TRBD1|TRBV12-3/TRBV12-4
CASSFGTATDTQYF
TGTGCCAGCAGTTTTGGGACAGCTACAGATACGCAGTATTTT
>many|TRBJ1-1|TRBD1|TRBV7-2
CASSSTATGMTEAFF
TGTGCCAGCAGCTCCACCGCGACAGGGATGACTGAAGCTTTCTTT
>NA|TRBJ1-5|NA|TRBV10-3
CAISEGEGFGKPQHF
TGTGCCATCAGTGAGGGGGAGGGGTTCGGAAAGCCCCAGCATTTT
>NA|TRBJ2-3|NA|TRBV20-1
CSAREYPSPADTQYF
TGCAGTGCTAGAGAGTACCCGTCCCCCGCAGATACGCAGTATTTT
>NA|TRBJ1-5|TRBD1|TRBV29-1
CSARDREGNQPQHF
TGCAGCGCTCGGGACAGGGAGGGCAATCAGCCCCAGCATTTT
>few|TRBJ2-3|NA|TRBV27
CASSLSPTAMDTQYF
TGTGCCAGCAGTCTGTCCCCTACGGCCATGGATACGCAGTATTTT
>NA|TRBJ2-5|NA|TRBV7-8
CASSLRRRVQETQYF
TGTGCCAGCAGCCTACGGAGGAGGGTTCAAGAGACCCAGTACTTC
>NA|TRBJ2-1|TRBD2|TRBV6-8
CASSYRGVNEQFF
TGTGCCAGCAGTTACCGGGGGGTCAATGAGCAGTTCTTC
>NA|TRBJ1-2|TRBD1|TRBV12-3/TRBV12-4
CASSFDAGGDRGLGGYTF
TGTGCCAGCAGTTTCGACGCGGGAGGGGACAGGGGGCTTGGTGGCTACACCTTC
>NA|TRBJ2-3|NA|TRBV28
CASSLSLTSTDTQYF
TGTGCCAGCAGTTTAAGTCTTACTAGCACAGATACGCAGTATTTT
>NA|TRBJ1-1|NA|TRBV14
CASSQEDRNTEAFF
TGTGCCAGCAGCCAAGAAGACCGGAACACTGAAGCTTTCTTT
>NA|TRBJ1-3|NA|TRBV15
CATSILSTGSGNTIYF
TGTGCCACCAGCATACTATCCACGGGCTCTGGAAACACCATATATTTT
>few|TRBJ2-5|TRBD2|TRBV7-9
CASSPLTSWGETQYF
TGTGCCAGCAGCCCCCTGACTAGCTGGGGCGAGACCCAGTACTTC
>NA|TRBJ1-5|NA|TRBV4-1
CASSVSTAPNQPQHF
TGCGCCAGCAGCGTATCGACAGCGCCCAATCAGCCCCAGCATTTT
>few|TRBJ1-1|NA|TRBV20-1
CSARGRTGPDTEAFF
TGCAGTGCTAGAGGTAGAACGGGGCCAGACACTGAAGCTTTCTTT
>NA|TRBJ2-7|TRBD2|TRBV2
CASREGLADSYEQYF
TGTGCCAGCAGGGAGGGACTAGCGGACTCCTACGAGCAGTACTTC
>few|TRBJ2-1|TRBD2|TRBV12-3/TRBV12-4
CASSLRRGGGVWDEQFF
TGTGCCAGCAGTTTAAGGAGGGGCGGGGGGGTTTGGGATGAGCAGTTCTTC
>few|TRBJ1-2|TRBD1|TRBV7-6
CASSSGGQGKYGYTF
TGTGCCAGCAGCTCCGGGGGACAGGGCAAATATGGCTACACCTTC
>few|TRBJ2-5|TRBD1|TRBV7-7
CASSRKPDREETQYF
TGTGCTAGCAGTCGTAAACCAGACAGGGAGGAGACCCAGTACTTC
>many|TRBJ2-1|NA|TRBV7-2
CASSLAGAMSSYNEQFF
TGTGCCAGCAGCTTAGCGGGGGCTATGAGCTCCTACAATGAGCAGTTCTTC
>few|TRBJ2-2|NA|TRBV6-5
CASSYSRGVSNTGELFF
TGTGCCAGCAGTTACTCTAGAGGGGTTTCGAACACCGGGGAGCTGTTTTTT
>few|TRBJ2-2|NA|TRBV6-1
CASSPLYLGELFF
TGTGCCAGCAGTCCTCTTTATCTCGGGGAGCTGTTTTTT
>NA|TRBJ2-1|TRBD2|TRBV6-6
CASTITAGGPNEQFF
TGTGCCAGCACTATAACAGCGGGGGGGCCCAATGAGCAGTTCTTC
>NA|TRBJ2-1|NA|TRBV20-1
CSAGLEGRLSTGEQFF
TGCAGTGCCGGCCTCGAAGGGCGCCTCTCTACTGGTGAGCAGTTCTTC
>few|TRBJ1-5|NA|TRBV7-9
CASSPPEGGNQPQHF
TGTGCCAGCAGCCCCCCAGAGGGGGGCAATCAGCCCCAGCATTTT
>NA|TRBJ2-4|NA|TRBV10-3
CAISDSLAKNIQYF
TGTGCCATCAGTGATTCGTTGGCCAAAAACATTCAGTACTTC
>NA|TRBJ2-1|TRBD1|TRBV5-1
CASSPDRAYEQFF
TGCGCCAGCAGCCCTGACAGGGCTTATGAGCAGTTCTTC
>NA|TRBJ1-2|NA|TRBV19
CASTNRWGRDNYGYTF
TGTGCCAGTACCAATAGGTGGGGACGCGATAACTATGGCTACACCTTC
>NA|TRBJ2-3|NA|TRBV5-6
CASSPRGWTDTQYF
TGTGCCAGCAGCCCTCGGGGGTGGACAGATACGCAGTATTTT
>few|TRBJ2-6|TRBD2|TRBV2
CASAWKLAGGTGANVLTF
TGTGCCAGCGCCTGGAAGCTAGCGGGGGGCACTGGGGCCAACGTCCTGACTTTC
>NA|TRBJ2-2|TRBD1|TRBV11-3
CASSPDRGLANTGELFF
TGTGCCAGCAGCCCCGACAGGGGACTCGCGAACACCGGGGAGCTGTTTTTT